Following are 12 T cell receptor beta chains from one sample sequenced in a study of beta chain features in type 1 diabetes. As every portion of the isolated RNA was reverse transcribed, the sequencing read expressed TCRB transcripts. Produced via immunoSEQ multiplex PCR; TCRdb's table is partial and in-frame only. The table has about 150,000 clones, 7.5% to 10% seen once. Sequencing was performed on central memory CD4+ T cells from blood. These receptors originate from a man aged 18 to 30 in good health.

This clone occurred a few times. The chain recombines TRBV28 with TRBJ1-1, with 7 bases identical to TRBD1. CDR1 and CDR2 from the germline V gene are MDHEN and SYDVKM. The CDR3 is 16 residues long. The ends lost 5 bases at V and 6 bases at J; junction bases unmatched: 15. In DNA, the CDR3 is TGTGCCAGCAGTCACCAGGGGGGAGGTCATCTCTCTGAAGCTTTCTTT. This sequence encodes CASSHQGGGHLSEAFF.

This clone was observed a few times. The chain is built from TRBV5-1 and TRBJ2-3; a possible D gene is TRBD2 (5 bases). The CDR3 runs 20 residues. Germline assignment: CDR1 SGHRS and CDR2 YFSETQ. V was shortened by 6 bases and J by 4 bases, with 33 bases between the two germline ends. The CDR3 here is CASTQASRAGGSIRADTQYF. In nucleotides, the CDR3 is TGCGCCAGCACCCAAGCCTCGAGGGCGGGCGGTTCTATAAGGGCAGATACGCAGTATTTT.

The V and J genes are TRBV19 and TRBJ1-4; 9 bases are a match to TRBD1. The V gene end was trimmed by 7 bases and the J gene end by 7 bases; junction bases not matched to a gene: 10. Germline V CDR1 and CDR2: LNHDA, SQIVND (reference sequence). The CDR3 has 15 residues. CDR3 amino acids: CASKGDREGGEKLFF. The CDR3 DNA follows: TGTGCCAGTAAAGGGGACAGGGAAGGTGGTGAAAAACTGTTTTTT.

The chain couples TRBV16 to TRBJ1-4, with 8 bases aligning to TRBD1. V shed 4 bases, J shed 9 bases, and the junction held 10 bases outside the gene matches. Germline loops: CDR1 KGHSY, CDR2 FQNENV. The CDR3 spans 15 residues. CDR3 bases: TGTGCCAGCAGCCCCTCGACAGGGGAGAGGAAAAAACTGTTTTTT. Its translation: CASSPSTGERKKLFF.

The V and J genes are TRBV2 and TRBJ1-2, with TRBD1 as a possible D gene (5 bases). CDR1 and CDR2 (germline): SNHLY, FYNNEI. The CDR3 is 16 amino acids. The ends were cut back, 6 bases at V and 5 bases at J, with 22 bases in the middle. Here the CDR3 reads CASSKTTGHVAYGYTF. DNA of the CDR3: TGTGCCAGCAGCAAGACCACCGGACACGTCGCTTATGGCTACACCTTC.

This chain uses TRBV11-2 with TRBJ2-7, with a possible D match to TRBD1 (7 bases). Germline loops: CDR1 SGHAT, CDR2 FQNNGV. The CDR3 runs to 13 residues. The V and J ends lost 5 bases and 6 bases respectively, with 14 bases between them. The CDR3 loop reads CASSRSGGGEQYF. The CDR3 bases are TGTGCCAGCAGCCGGTCAGGGGGAGGCGAGCAGTACTTC.

V gene TRBV7-8 combines with J gene TRBJ2-7; 8 nucleotides line up with TRBD1. CDR1 is SGHVS, CDR2 FQNEAQ, per germline. The CDR3 has 14 residues. The ends lost 3 bases at V and 4 bases at J; junction bases unmatched: 5. CDR3 DNA: TGTGCCAGCAGCTTCGTGCAGGGGGCTTACGAGCAGTACTTC. This translates into CASSFVQGAYEQYF.

Only a few counts were recorded for this clone. This chain joins TRBV4-2 and TRBJ2-2, with TRBD1 identical over 7 bases. The CDR3 is 15 amino acids. V shed 4 bases, J shed 5 bases, and the junction held 7 bases outside the gene matches. CDR1 LGHNA and CDR2 YNFKEQ come from the germline V gene. DNA for the CDR3: TGTGCCAGCAGCCGGCGACAGGGAGAGACCGGGGAGCTGTTTTTT. This gives the protein CASSRRQGETGELFF.

This clone came up many times. V and J are TRBV28 and TRBJ1-5; D uncertain. The ends were cut back, 1 base at V and 2 bases at J, with 12 bases in the middle. CDR1 is MDHEN, CDR2 SYDVKM, per germline. The CDR3 has 16 residues. CDR3 in DNA: TGTGCCAGCAGTTTATTCGAGGGAACGGGCAATCAGCCCCAGCATTTT. Its protein is CASSLFEGTGNQPQHF.

This sequence joins TRBV7-2 and TRBJ2-7, with TRBD1 as a possible D gene (6 bases). Trimming took 5 bases from V and 7 from J, leaving 9 bases between them. The CDR3 length is 11 residues. Germline lookup yields CDR1 SGHTA and CDR2 FQGNSA. Here the CDR3 DNA reads TGTGCCAGCAGCCCCGACAGGGAGCAGTACTTC. This encodes CASSPDREQYF.

This rearrangement joins TRBV30 to TRBJ2-5; D might be TRBD1 (5 bases). Germline CDR1 reads GTSNPN; CDR2 reads SVGIG (reference sequence). The CDR3 has 12 amino acids. The V and J ends lost 1 base and 10 bases respectively, with 13 bases between them. The CDR3, as DNA: TGTGCCTGGAGTGAGGGTCAGGGAAACCAGTACTTC. Its translation is CAWSEGQGNQYF.

In this sample, this clone turned up a few times. V gene TRBV6-6 combines with J gene TRBJ2-5, with D tentatively TRBD2 (5 bases). The CDR3 spans 11 residues. V was trimmed by 4 bases and J by 5 bases, leaving 5 bases between them. Germline loops: CDR1 MNHNY, CDR2 SVGAGI (reference sequence). The CDR3 DNA reads TGTGCCAGCAGTTGGAGGGAGACCCAGTACTTC. It is translated as CASSWRETQYF.